The rows below give T cell receptor beta chains drawn from one sample of a study of T cells in Graves' hyperthyroidism and ophthalmopathy. TCRdb reprocessed the multiplex PCR reads via MiXCR and lists one record per CDR3 protein. The sample records some 400,000 distinct CDR3 sequences, approximately 13% being singletons. The source material was blood. All receptors derive from a man younger than 45 with Graves' hyperthyroidism that later progressed to Graves' ophthalmopathy. CDR3s include the opening cysteine and the closing phenylalanine or tryptophan. The D gene is left open where the match is weak. Part of the rows lack a size; the others show once, few, many or a class for expanded clones.

TRBD1 TRBJ1-2 many TRBV28 TGTGCCAGCGGCCACAGGGGGTACTATGGCTACACCTTC CASGHRGYYGYTF
. TRBJ2-2 many TRBV11-2 TGTGCCAGCAGCGCGGGTTCGTACACCGGGGAGCTGTTTTTT CASSAGSYTGELFF
TRBD1 TRBJ2-1 many TRBV12-3/TRBV12-4 TGTGCCAGCAGTTTAGGCAGGGGGTTCAATGAGCAGTTCTTC CASSLGRGFNEQFF
. TRBJ2-7 few TRBV12-3/TRBV12-4 TGTGCCAGCAGTTCGTCGGGAAAGGCCGACTACGAGCAGTACTTC CASSSSGKADYEQYF
TRBD2 TRBJ2-2 many TRBV7-7 TGTGCCTGGCGGGGGGCGGACACCGGGGAGCTGTTTTTT CAWRGADTGELFF
TRBD1 TRBJ2-7 large TRBV27 TGTGCCAGCAGCTTGGGGCAGGGGGCCTACGAGCAGTACTTC CASSLGQGAYEQYF
. TRBJ2-5 many TRBV2 TGTGCCAGCAACTTTGAAGAGACCCAGTACTTC CASNFEETQYF
. TRBJ2-5 . TRBV28 TGTGCCAGCAGGCGAAGGGGGGGGCAAGAGACCCAGTACTTC CASRRRGGQETQYF
TRBD2 TRBJ2-2 many TRBV12-3/TRBV12-4 TGTGCCAGCAATCCGGGGGGTAACACCGGGGAGCTGTTTTTT CASNPGGNTGELFF
TRBD2 TRBJ2-1 many TRBV10-2 TGCGCCAGCAGCAAGCTAGCGGGGAAAACAAATGAGCAGTTCTTC CASSKLAGKTNEQFF
TRBD2 TRBJ2-1 few TRBV6-1 TGTGCCAGCAGTTGGAGCGGGGGGGCGGGGAATGAGCAGTTCTTC CASSWSGGAGNEQFF
. TRBJ2-3 many TRBV7-9 TGTGCCAGCAGCTTTCAGTTTACGGGGGATACGCAGTATTTT CASSFQFTGDTQYF
. TRBJ1-1 . TRBV7-2 TGTGCCAGCAGCCGCAGGGTGGGGGACACTGAAGCTTCCTTT CASSRRVGDTEASF
. TRBJ1-2 few TRBV3-1 TGTGCCAGCAGCCAAGTCAGGGGCCACTATGGCTACACCTTC CASSQVRGHYGYTF
. TRBJ2-7 . TRBV7-9 TGTGCCAGCAGCCGATGGGTGGGCATATCCTACGAGCAGTACTTC CASSRWVGISYEQYF
TRBD2 TRBJ2-3 few TRBV5-6 TGTGCCAGCAGGGCTAGCGGGGGGGGCACAGATACGCAGTATTTT CASRASGGGTDTQYF
. TRBJ2-4 . TRBV5-1 TGCGCCAGCACAGGCGACAAAAACATTCAGTACTTC CASTGDKNIQYF
. TRBJ1-1 . TRBV5-1 TGCGCCAGCAGCCCCACGCGGGGAAGACCTGAAGCTTTCTTT CASSPTRGRPEAFF
. TRBJ1-5 . TRBV7-2 TGTGCCAGCAGCTTAGATCTGGTGAGGGGGGCATGCAATCAGCCCCAGCATTTT CASSLDLVRGACNQPQHF
. TRBJ1-4 . TRBV20-1 TGCAGTGCGAAGAAAGCAACTAATGAAAAACTGTTTTTT CSAKKATNEKLFF
TRBD1 TRBJ1-6 many TRBV12-3/TRBV12-4 TGTGCCAGCAGTTCAGGGGGGGTTTCACCCCTCCACTTT CASSSGGVSPLHF
TRBD1 TRBJ2-7 many TRBV7-3 TGTGCCAGCAGCGGGACAGGGTTCTCCTACGAGCAGTACTTC CASSGTGFSYEQYF
TRBD2 TRBJ2-5 . TRBV3-1 TGTGCCAGCAGCCAACCAGCGAAGCTAGCGGGGCCCCAAGAGACCCAGTACTTC CASSQPAKLAGPQETQYF
TRBD1 TRBJ2-3 few TRBV12-3/TRBV12-4 TGTGCCAGCAGTCGACAAAGACAGGGGGCGCGAGCAGATACGCAGTATTTT CASSRQRQGARADTQYF
. TRBJ2-7 . TRBV20-1 TGCAGTGCTAGTCCCCCCGCAGGGGGGTACGAGCAGTACTTC CSASPPAGGYEQYF
. TRBJ2-2 . TRBV13 TGTGCCAGCACGGGAGCAAGACATAACACCGGGGAGCTGTTTTTT CASTGARHNTGELFF
. TRBJ2-7 many TRBV29-1 TGCAGCGTTGCGAGCAGGTCGAGCTCCTACGAGCAGTACTTC CSVASRSSSYEQYF
. TRBJ1-4 many TRBV28 TGTGCCAGCAGTCGGAAGGCCGCAACTAATGAAAAACTGTTTTTT CASSRKAATNEKLFF
TRBD2 TRBJ2-1 many TRBV12-5 TGTGCTAGTGGTTTGAGTAGCGGGTTCTTCAATGAGCAGTTCTTC CASGLSSGFFNEQFF
. TRBJ1-4 . TRBV5-5 TGTGCCAGCAGCTTGGTCTTTGGATTAAATGAAAAACTGTTTTTT CASSLVFGLNEKLFF
. TRBJ2-7 . TRBV28 TGTGCCAGCAGTTTGAGGGTACTGAACTACGAGCAGTACTTC CASSLRVLNYEQYF
. TRBJ1-5 many TRBV2 TGTGCCAGCACAGGGTCCAGCAATCAGCCCCAGCATTTT CASTGSSNQPQHF
TRBD1 TRBJ1-6 many TRBV5-1 TGCGCCAGCAGCTCGGGGACAGTTCTTCTGCATAATTCACCCCTCCACTTT CASSSGTVLLHNSPLHF
. TRBJ1-1 many TRBV28 TGTGCCAGCAGTTATCCGGGGTTGAACACTGAAGCTTTCTTT CASSYPGLNTEAFF
TRBD2 TRBJ2-7 many TRBV12-3/TRBV12-4 TGTGCCAGCAGCTATAGCGGGGGGGTGTACGAGCAGTACTTC CASSYSGGVYEQYF
TRBD2 TRBJ2-3 . TRBV11-2 TGTGCCAGCACCTATAGCGGGGGTGCAGATACGCAGTATTTT CASTYSGGADTQYF
. TRBJ2-3 many TRBV7-2 TGTGCCAGCAGCTTAAGGGAGCCAGATACGCAGTATTTT CASSLREPDTQYF
. TRBJ1-2 . TRBV24-1 TGTGCCACCAGTGATCCCAGGGGTGTCTCTGGCTACACCTTC CATSDPRGVSGYTF
. TRBJ1-2 . TRBV10-3 TGTGCCATCAGTGAAGAGGCAGGGGAAGTCTATGGCTACACCTTC CAISEEAGEVYGYTF
TRBD1 TRBJ2-5 many TRBV27 TGTGCCAGCAGAGGCTTAGGGGGCGTAAAGACCCAGTACTTC CASRGLGGVKTQYF
TRBD1 TRBJ1-6 few TRBV2 TGTGCCAGCAGTTTACAGGGGGCGTCCTATAATTCACCCCTCCACTTT CASSLQGASYNSPLHF
TRBD2 TRBJ2-1 many TRBV6-4 TGTGCCAGCAGCGTTAGCGGGGGGGCAAACAATGAGCAGTTCTTC CASSVSGGANNEQFF
TRBD1 TRBJ1-2 . TRBV5-5 TGTGCCAGCAGCTTGGTCTGGACAGGGTCCTATGGCTACACCTTC CASSLVWTGSYGYTF
. TRBJ2-2 few TRBV5-8 TGTGCCAGCAGCTTGGCAGGACAAGAAACCGGGGAGCTGTTTTTT CASSLAGQETGELFF
. TRBJ2-7 few TRBV3-1 TGTGCCAGCAGCCAAGGGACGGATTTGCACGAGCAGTACTTC CASSQGTDLHEQYF
. TRBJ2-2 many TRBV5-1 TGCGCCAGTCAGGGGACTCCGGACACCGGGGAGCTGTTTTTT CASQGTPDTGELFF
TRBD1 TRBJ1-2 few TRBV20-1 TGCAGTGCTAGAAGACAGGGGGATGGCTACACCTTC CSARRQGDGYTF
TRBD2 TRBJ2-7 many TRBV7-2 TGTGCCAGCAGCTTAATGGGGGGGGGCTACGAGCAGTACTTC CASSLMGGGYEQYF
. TRBJ1-1 many TRBV7-9 TGTGCCAGCAGCTTTCGGGCCGGGGGCAAAACTGAAGCTTTCTTT CASSFRAGGKTEAFF
TRBD2 TRBJ2-2 . TRBV12-3/TRBV12-4 TGTGCCAGCAGTTTGCGGCGGGAGCAGTATACCGGGGAGCTGTTTTTT CASSLRREQYTGELFF
TRBD1 TRBJ2-7 many TRBV7-9 TGTGCCAGCAGTCAAGCCGGGACAGGGTACTTCTACGAGCAGTACTTC CASSQAGTGYFYEQYF
TRBD2 TRBJ2-1 . TRBV20-1 TGCAGTGCTACCCGCGGGGGGCGTTCCTACAATGAGCAGTTCTTC CSATRGGRSYNEQFF
. TRBJ1-2 many TRBV18 TGTGCCAGCTCCCCAATCAGGGGAGAGGACTATGGCTACACCTTC CASSPIRGEDYGYTF
. TRBJ1-2 few TRBV27 TGTGCCAGCAGCTTTCTGGGGACGGGCTATGGCTACACCTTC CASSFLGTGYGYTF
TRBD2 TRBJ2-1 many TRBV5-1 TGCGCCAGCAGATCCGATAGCGGGAAATACAATGAGCAGTTCTTC CASRSDSGKYNEQFF